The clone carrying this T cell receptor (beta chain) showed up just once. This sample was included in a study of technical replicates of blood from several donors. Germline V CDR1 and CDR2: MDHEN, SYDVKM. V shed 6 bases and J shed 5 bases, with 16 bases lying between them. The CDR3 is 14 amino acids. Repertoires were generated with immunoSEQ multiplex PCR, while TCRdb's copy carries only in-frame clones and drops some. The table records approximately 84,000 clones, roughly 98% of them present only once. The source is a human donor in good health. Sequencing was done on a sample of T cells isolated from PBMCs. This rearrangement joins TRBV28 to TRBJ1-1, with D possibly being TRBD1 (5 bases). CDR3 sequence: CASSRAGTTTEAFF. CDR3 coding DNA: TGTGCCAGCAGCCGAGCAGGGACTACGACTGAAGCTTTCTTT.